This T cell receptor (beta chain) was observed in a study of T cell repertoires in cytomegalovirus infection (dated by TCRdb to between 2017 and 2020). Looking at the study overall: Donor HLA type was relevant to the analysis, as public TCR beta signatures indicated carriage of CMV infection together with the matching HLA type.

From its cysteine to its phenylalanine, the CDR3 spans 15 amino acids. The entry retains the CDR3 DNA only, 45 bases that are in frame from base 1. For CDR1 and CDR2, the germline V gene (reference sequence) lists DFQATT and SNEGSKA. V has 5 bases trimmed and J has 2 bases trimmed; junction bases matching no gene number 9. The instrument was an Illumina HiSeq 1500. TCRdb redid the processing of the public reads, applying fastp at Q25 and MiXCR, and retained in-frame beta chains. Each entry is one CDR3 protein sequence, shown with its most common DNA and genes. The sample profile shows 100,000 to 150,000 distinct CDR3 sequences; about 10% of them were found once. 10% of the sample rests with the top ten. There are a few counts of this clonotype. Its specific antigen is unknown. No base quality information exists; no much larger clone differs at one position. The investigation overall reported the following: Carriers of CMV infection plus the relevant HLA type were discriminated by the cumulative frequency of public TCR beta family members in the study cohort and in an independent roughly 340-donor cohort. The ex vivo response was dominated by HLA-C-restricted CMV-specific TCR beta clonotypes, and the single most frequent clonotype in two of eight donors was supplied by these HLA-C-restricted clonotypes.

The sequence was obtained from a human donor in good health (CMV status not recorded). Some clones in this sample may be carry-over from other donors' samples. The sequencing sample was made of PBMCs. The rearrangement joined TRBV20-1 to TRBJ2-5; TRBD2 aligns with 9 central bases. The CDR3 amino acid sequence is: CSAVSAGGKQETQYF. The DNA sequence is given as TGCAGTGCTGTCAGTGCGGGGGGGAAACAAGAGACCCAGTACTTC.